The present TCR beta chain was sequenced within a study of beta chain features in type 1 diabetes. On the study more broadly: Age, gender, cell numbers and subset yield matched between patients and controls. Study-level results: Individuals with type 1 diabetes displayed fewer insertions and more deletions at VDJ junctions.

Expressed TCRB transcripts were sequenced after all isolated RNA was converted to cDNA. The repertoire was sequenced with immunoSEQ multiplex PCR; TCRdb's copy has only in-frame clones and lacks some. This table has a few hundred thousand clones, over 11% appearing once. This clone was detected a few times. Its antigen is as yet unknown. This CDR3 has 15 amino acids. The germline V gene encodes CDR1 SGHRS and CDR2 YFSETQ. V lost 4 bases, J lost 0 bases, and 14 bases lay in between. The sample was naive CD4+ T cells from blood. The genes are TRBV5-1 and TRBJ2-7; tentatively, D is TRBD2 (6 bases). The TCR originated in a man aged 30-40 years in good health. The CDR3 coding sequence is TGCGCCAGCAGCGCCCGTAGCGGACCCTCCTACGAGCAGTACTTC. Its translation: CASSARSGPSYEQYF.